The entry that follows covers one T cell receptor beta chain sequence. Its antigen is unknown. This sample is part of a study of T cell repertoires in cytomegalovirus infection. On the study more broadly: CMV infection together with matching HLA type was indicated by public TCR beta signatures.

Germline V gives CDR1 LNHNV, CDR2 YYDKDF (reference sequence). The V and J ends lost 5 bases and 3 bases respectively, with 10 bases between them. This CDR3 has 13 amino acids. Each CDR3 protein is one row after TCRdb ran MiXCR on the reads. The sample has 120,000 to 150,000 distinct CDR3 sequences, about 6% seen once. Regarding the study as a whole: Ex vivo responses were dominated by HLA-C-restricted CMV-specific TCR beta clonotypes. Carriers of CMV plus the relevant HLA were identified by cumulative public TCR beta family frequency.

The sample taken for sequencing was PBMCs. This chain joins TRBV15 and TRBJ1-1; no clear D gene. This TCR derives from a human donor in good health (CMV status not recorded). Some clones in this sample may be carry-over from other donors' samples. CDR3 region: CATSAPQDTEAFF. The CDR3 DNA reads as TGTGCCACCAGCGCCCCTCAAGACACTGAAGCTTTCTTT.